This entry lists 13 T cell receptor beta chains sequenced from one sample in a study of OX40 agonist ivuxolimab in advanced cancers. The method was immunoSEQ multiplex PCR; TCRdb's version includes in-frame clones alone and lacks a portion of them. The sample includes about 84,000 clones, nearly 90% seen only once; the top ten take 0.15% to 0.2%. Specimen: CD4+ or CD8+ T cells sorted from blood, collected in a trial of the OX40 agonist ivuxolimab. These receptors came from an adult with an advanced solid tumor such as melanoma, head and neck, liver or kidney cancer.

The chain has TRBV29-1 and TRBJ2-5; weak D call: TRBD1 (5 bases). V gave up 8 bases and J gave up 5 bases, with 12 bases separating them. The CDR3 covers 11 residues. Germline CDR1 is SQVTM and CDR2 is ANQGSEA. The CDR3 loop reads CSLLKGETQYF. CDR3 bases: TGCAGCCTTCTCAAGGGGGAGACCCAGTACTTC.

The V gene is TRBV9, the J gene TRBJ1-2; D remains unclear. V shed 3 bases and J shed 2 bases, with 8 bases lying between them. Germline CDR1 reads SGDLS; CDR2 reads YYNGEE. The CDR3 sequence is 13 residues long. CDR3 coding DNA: TGTGCCAGCAGCGAGATCTCCAACTATGGCTACACCTTC. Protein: CASSEISNYGYTF.

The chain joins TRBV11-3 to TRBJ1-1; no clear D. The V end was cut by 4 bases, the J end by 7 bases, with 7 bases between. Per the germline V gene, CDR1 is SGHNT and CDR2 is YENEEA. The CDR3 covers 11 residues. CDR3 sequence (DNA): TGTGCCAGCAGCTCCTACATTGAAGCTTTCTTT. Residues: CASSSYIEAFF.

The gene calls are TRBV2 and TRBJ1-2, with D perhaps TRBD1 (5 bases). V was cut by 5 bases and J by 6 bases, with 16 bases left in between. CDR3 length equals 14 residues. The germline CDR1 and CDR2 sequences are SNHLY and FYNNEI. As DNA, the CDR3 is TGTGCCAGCAGTCCTACCGACAGTTGGAATGGCTACACCTTC. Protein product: CASSPTDSWNGYTF.

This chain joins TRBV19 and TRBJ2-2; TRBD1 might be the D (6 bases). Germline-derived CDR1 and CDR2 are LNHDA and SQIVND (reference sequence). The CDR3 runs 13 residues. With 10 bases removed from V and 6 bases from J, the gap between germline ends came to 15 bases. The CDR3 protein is CATRDKGAGELFF. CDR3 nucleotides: TGTGCCACCCGGGACAAGGGAGCCGGGGAGCTGTTTTTT.

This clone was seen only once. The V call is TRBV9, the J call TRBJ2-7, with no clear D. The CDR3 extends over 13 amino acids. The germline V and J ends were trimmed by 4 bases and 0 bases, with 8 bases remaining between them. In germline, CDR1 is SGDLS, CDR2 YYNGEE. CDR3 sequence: CASSPGFSYEQYF. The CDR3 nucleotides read TGTGCCAGCAGCCCCGGTTTCTCCTACGAGCAGTACTTC.

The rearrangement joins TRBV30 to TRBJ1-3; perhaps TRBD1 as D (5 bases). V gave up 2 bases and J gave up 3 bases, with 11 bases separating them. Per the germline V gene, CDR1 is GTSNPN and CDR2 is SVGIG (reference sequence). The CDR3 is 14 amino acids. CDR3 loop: CAWSNPGLGNTIYF. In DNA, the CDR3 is TGTGCCTGGAGTAACCCAGGGCTTGGAAACACCATATATTTT.

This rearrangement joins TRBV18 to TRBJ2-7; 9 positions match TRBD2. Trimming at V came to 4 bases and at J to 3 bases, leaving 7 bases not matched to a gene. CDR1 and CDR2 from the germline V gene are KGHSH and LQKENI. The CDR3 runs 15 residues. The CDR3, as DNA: TGTGCCAGCTCACGACGGACTAGCGTTGACTACGAGCAGTACTTC. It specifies CASSRRTSVDYEQYF.

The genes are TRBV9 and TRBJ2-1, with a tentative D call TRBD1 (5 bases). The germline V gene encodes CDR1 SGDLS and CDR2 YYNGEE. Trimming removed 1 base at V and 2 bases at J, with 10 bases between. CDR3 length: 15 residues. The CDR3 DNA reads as TGTGCCAGCAGCGTAATGGGGCTCACCTACAATGAGCAGTTCTTC. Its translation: CASSVMGLTYNEQFF.

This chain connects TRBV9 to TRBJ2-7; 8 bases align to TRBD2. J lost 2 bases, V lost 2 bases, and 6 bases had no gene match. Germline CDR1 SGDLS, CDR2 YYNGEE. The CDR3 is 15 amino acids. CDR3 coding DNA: TGTGCCAGCAGCGTCGACCTCGGGAGGGCCTACGAGCAGTACTTC. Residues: CASSVDLGRAYEQYF.

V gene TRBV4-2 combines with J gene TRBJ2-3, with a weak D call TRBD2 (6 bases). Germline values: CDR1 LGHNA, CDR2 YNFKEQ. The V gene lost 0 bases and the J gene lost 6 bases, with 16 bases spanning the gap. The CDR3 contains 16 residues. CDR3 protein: CASSQERRDRGDTQYF. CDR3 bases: TGTGCCAGCAGCCAAGAGCGGCGGGATCGGGGGGATACGCAGTATTTT.

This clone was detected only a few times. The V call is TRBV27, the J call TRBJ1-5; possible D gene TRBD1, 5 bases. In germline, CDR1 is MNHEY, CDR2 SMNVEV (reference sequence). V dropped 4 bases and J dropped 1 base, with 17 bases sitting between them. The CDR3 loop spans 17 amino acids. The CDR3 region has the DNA TGTGCCAGCAGTTCATCTTGGGGGTTAGGAAGCAATCAGCCCCAGCATTTT. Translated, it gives CASSSSWGLGSNQPQHF.

CDR3 residues: CASRNTLSSYNSPLHF. The CDR3 nucleotides read TGTGCCAGCAGGAATACACTCAGCTCCTATAATTCACCCCTCCACTTT. This sequence joins TRBV6-4 and TRBJ1-6; D is unclear. This CDR3 comprises 16 residues. CDR1 MRHNA and CDR2 SNTAGT come from the germline V gene. V lost 6 bases and J 0 bases, leaving 12 bases between the germline ends.